Listed below are T cell receptor beta chains from one sample, sequenced in a study of glioma-infiltrating T cells. TCRdb reanalysed the multiplex PCR reads using MiXCR and keeps one entry per CDR3 protein. This repertoire shows 150,000 to 200,000 distinct CDR3 sequences, more than 35% found once; its top ten account for around 5.2%. Material: glioma tissue, nonneoplastic brain tissue, or PBMCs (not recorded which). These TCRs come from a human donor with low-grade glioma or glioblastoma, undergoing nonglioma brain surgery, or in good health (not recorded which). Both conserved end residues are part of each CDR3. The order of the fields is V gene, CDR3 protein.

V gene: TRBV12-3/TRBV12-4
CDR3 protein: CASSLGGQAFF

V gene: TRBV29-1
CDR3 protein: CSVGDSNYGYTF

V gene: TRBV15
CDR3 protein: CANSRDVSIGDTKYF

V gene: TRBV10-3
CDR3 protein: CAIGTARLGYTF

V gene: TRBV10-2
CDR3 protein: CATQRQGSSYEQYF

V gene: TRBV5-1
CDR3 protein: CASSRLAGSVHNEQFF

V gene: TRBV7-9
CDR3 protein: CASSLDLGQVGDEQYF

V gene: TRBV19
CDR3 protein: CASVEPGPMAGELFF

V gene: TRBV15
CDR3 protein: CATAPAGQGARGTGELFF

V gene: TRBV10-3
CDR3 protein: CAISEGQTYGYTF

V gene: TRBV10-2
CDR3 protein: CASNEGGEQFF

V gene: TRBV29-1
CDR3 protein: CGGGNSGNTIYF

V gene: TRBV6-1
CDR3 protein: CVSSATSGLYNKQFF

V gene: TRBV7-8
CDR3 protein: CASSGTAGSETQYF

V gene: TRBV4-1
CDR3 protein: CASSQEVGAGELFF

V gene: TRBV20-1
CDR3 protein: CSARSGTTAYEQYF

V gene: TRBV29-1
CDR3 protein: CSVASGSEQFF

V gene: TRBV5-1
CDR3 protein: CASSLAGGENTEAFF

V gene: TRBV5-5
CDR3 protein: CASSLYSEFNYGYTF

V gene: TRBV4-1
CDR3 protein: CASSQEEREHYEQYF

V gene: TRBV7-3
CDR3 protein: CASSLTYGSEQFF

V gene: TRBV30
CDR3 protein: CAWGRLTYEQYF

V gene: TRBV6-1
CDR3 protein: CASTSGGLNNQPQHF

V gene: TRBV7-2
CDR3 protein: CASSLSRRAQYF

V gene: TRBV12-3/TRBV12-4
CDR3 protein: CTSSLGNENTEAFF

V gene: TRBV20-1
CDR3 protein: CSAPGESGRCEGTDTQYF

V gene: TRBV18
CDR3 protein: CANSPTDYEQYF

V gene: TRBV28
CDR3 protein: CASSLFGGNTDTQYF

V gene: TRBV29-1
CDR3 protein: CSVETEFPYEQYF

V gene: TRBV5-5
CDR3 protein: CASTRGRDGNQPQHF

V gene: TRBV5-1
CDR3 protein: CASSRDSTAANTEAFF

V gene: TRBV28
CDR3 protein: CASTRAETQYF

V gene: TRBV19
CDR3 protein: CASSRDVSSYNEQFF

V gene: TRBV24-1
CDR3 protein: CATSEAHSTIADTQYF

V gene: TRBV25-1
CDR3 protein: CASSEYALFTGSNYGYTF

V gene: TRBV6-4
CDR3 protein: CASSETSGGMNEQFF